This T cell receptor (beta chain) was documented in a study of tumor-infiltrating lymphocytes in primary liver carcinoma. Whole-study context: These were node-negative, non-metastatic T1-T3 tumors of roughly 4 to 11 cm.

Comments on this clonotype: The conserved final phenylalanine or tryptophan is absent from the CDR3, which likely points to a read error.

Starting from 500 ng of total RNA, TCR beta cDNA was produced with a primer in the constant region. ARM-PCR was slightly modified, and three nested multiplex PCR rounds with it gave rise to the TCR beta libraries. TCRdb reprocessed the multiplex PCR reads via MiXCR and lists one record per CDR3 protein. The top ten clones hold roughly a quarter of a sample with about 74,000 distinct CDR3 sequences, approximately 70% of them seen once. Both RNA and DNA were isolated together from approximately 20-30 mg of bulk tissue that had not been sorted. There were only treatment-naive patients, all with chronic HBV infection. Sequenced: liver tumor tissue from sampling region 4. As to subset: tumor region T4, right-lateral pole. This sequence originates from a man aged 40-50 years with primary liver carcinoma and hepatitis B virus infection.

This CDR3 is CAGSYSRESYEQYL. The DNA for the CDR3 is TGTGCTGGCAGTTACTCGCGGGAGTCCTACGAGCAGTACCTC. This rearrangement joins TRBV6-2 or TRBV6-3 to TRBJ2-7, with 7 bases identical to TRBD2. Germline assignment: CDR1 MNHEY and CDR2 SVGEGT. The CDR3 length is 14 residues.